The 27 T cell receptor beta chains listed next were all sequenced from one sample in a study of OX40 agonist ivuxolimab in advanced cancers. TCRdb's copy holds only in-frame clones and misses some; the assay was immunoSEQ multiplex PCR. This table holds about 27,000 clones, about four fifths found once. The specimen comprised CD4+ or CD8+ T cells sorted from blood, sampled in a trial of the OX40 agonist ivuxolimab. The receptor set was obtained from an adult with an advanced solid tumor such as melanoma, head and neck, liver or kidney cancer.

CDR3 DNA: TGCGCCAGCAGCCAAGATGAAGGGGATCCCTACTATGGCTACACCTTC. The encoded protein is CASSQDEGDPYYGYTF. J is TRBJ1-2 and V is TRBV4-1; D perhaps matches TRBD1 (5 bases). The V gene's germline CDR1 is MGHRA and CDR2 YSYEKL. This CDR3 contains 16 residues. The germline V and J ends were trimmed by 0 bases and 3 bases, with 14 bases remaining between them.

In its sample, this clone was seen once. As DNA, the CDR3 is TGCGCCAGCAGCGAACCAACAGAAAACTATGGCTACACCTTC. This codes for CASSEPTENYGYTF. This chain uses TRBV5-1 with TRBJ1-2; D is undetermined. Between the trimmed V and J ends, which lost 4 bases and 2 bases, there was a span of 12 bases. This CDR3 has 14 residues. The germline V gene encodes CDR1 SGHRS and CDR2 YFSETQ.

The V and J genes are TRBV19 and TRBJ1-5, with a weak D call TRBD1 (5 bases). The CDR3 totals 14 residues. V was pared by 5 bases and J by 7 bases, with 15 bases between. The germline CDR1 and CDR2 sequences are LNHDA and SQIVND (reference sequence). CDR3 bases: TGTGCCAGTAGTGCAGGGAATAGGGTACAGCCCCAGCATTTT. This encodes CASSAGNRVQPQHF. Full variable domain (rest looked up from reference TRBV19 and TRBJ1-5): DGGITQSPKYLFRKEGQNVTLSCEQNLNHDAMYWYRQDPGQGLRLIYYSQIVNDFQKGDIAEGYSVSREKKESFPLTVTSAQKNPTAFYLCASSAGNRVQPQHFGDGTRLSIL.

This chain connects TRBV19 to TRBJ1-1; D is perhaps TRBD1 (5 bases). Germline loops: CDR1 LNHDA, CDR2 SQIVND (reference sequence). Trimming shortened V by 1 base and J by 4 bases, and 13 bases separated the two germline ends. There are 15 residues in the CDR3. The CDR3 DNA reads as TGTGCCAGTAGTATAGGGGGGACTCCGGTCACTGAAGCTTTCTTT. Protein sequence: CASSIGGTPVTEAFF.

This clone was observed once. The rearrangement links TRBV7-6 to TRBJ1-1; TRBD1 matches at 7 bases. The CDR3 loop spans 13 amino acids. Germline V CDR1 and CDR2: SGHVS, FNYEAQ. Unmatched junction bases numbered 7, after V lost 7 bases and J lost 5 bases. CDR3 nucleotide sequence: TGTGCCAGCACCCAGACAGGGAGTACTGAAGCTTTCTTT. Residues: CASTQTGSTEAFF.

The rearrangement uses TRBV29-1 and TRBJ1-1; D remains unclear. The V gene lost 3 bases and the J gene lost 0 bases, with 11 bases spanning the gap. This CDR3 region has 14 residues. Germline V gene lookup returns CDR1 SQVTM and CDR2 ANQGSEA. This CDR3 is CSVDPTTLNTEAFF. The CDR3 nucleotides read TGCAGCGTTGACCCCACAACACTGAACACTGAAGCTTTCTTT.

This clone appeared a single time. The chain carries TRBV7-9 and TRBJ1-1; 7 bases align to TRBD1. The CDR3 is 17 amino acids. The germline V gene has CDR1 SEHNR and CDR2 FQNEAQ (reference sequence). Trimming cost V 4 bases and J 1 base; bases outside gene matches: 12. The DNA for the CDR3 is TGTGCCAGCAGCTCGGGACAGACAGCTATGAGGAACACTGAAGCTTTCTTT. Its translation is CASSSGQTAMRNTEAFF.

The rearrangement uses TRBV4-3 and TRBJ1-2, with 7 bases lining up with TRBD1. V was clipped by 2 bases and J by 2 bases; unmatched bases: 2. The CDR3 runs 14 residues. CDR1 is LGHNA, CDR2 YSLEER, per germline. As DNA, the CDR3 is TGCGCCAGCAGCCAATCGACAGGGAACTATGGCTACACCTTC. This translates into CASSQSTGNYGYTF.

The chain joins TRBV7-9 to TRBJ1-2, with D hard to call. The CDR3 extends over 14 amino acids. V gave up 6 bases and J gave up 4 bases, with 15 bases separating them. Germline CDR1 is SEHNR and CDR2 is FQNEAQ (reference sequence). This chain's CDR3 is CASRPPGSGYGYTF. The CDR3 bases are TGTGCCAGCAGACCCCCTGGGTCCGGCTATGGCTACACCTTC.

The genes are TRBV11-2 and TRBJ1-1; D possibly corresponds to TRBD1 (5 bases). V lost 3 bases, J lost 6 bases, and 14 bases lay in between. Germline V lookup: CDR1 SGHAT, CDR2 FQNNGV. The CDR3 is 14 residues long. CDR3 in amino acids: CASSLGGGMAEAFF. Written as DNA, the CDR3 is TGTGCCAGCAGCTTGGGTGGGGGAATGGCTGAAGCTTTCTTT.

The rearrangement links TRBV19 to TRBJ1-2; D is ambiguous. Trimming left V 11 bases short and J 3 bases short, with 19 bases between. The germline V gene has CDR1 LNHDA and CDR2 SQIVND (reference sequence). The length of the CDR3 is 14 residues. The CDR3 nucleotides are TGTGCCTCCCGGACGGGTCCCGGGGACTATGGCTACACCTTC. This encodes CASRTGPGDYGYTF. Complete variable domain (other parts from reference TRBV19 and TRBJ1-2): DGGITQSPKYLFRKEGQNVTLSCEQNLNHDAMYWYRQDPGQGLRLIYYSQIVNDFQKGDIAEGYSVSREKKESFPLTVTSAQKNPTAFYLCASRTGPGDYGYTFGSGTRLTVV.

The V and J genes are TRBV20-1 and TRBJ1-1, with a possible D match to TRBD1 (5 bases). CDR1 is DFQATT and CDR2 is SNEGSKA in the germline V gene (reference sequence). The CDR3 spans 11 residues. Here the CDR3 DNA reads TGCAGCCCGGAGGGAGGGGATGAAGCTTTCTTT. Amino acid sequence: CSPEGGDEAFF.

The V call is TRBV7-6, the J call TRBJ1-1; D is unresolved. The germline V gene has CDR1 SGHVS and CDR2 FNYEAQ. The CDR3 spans 17 residues. V gave up 1 base and J gave up 1 base, with 16 bases separating them. The CDR3 nucleotides are TGTGCCAGCAGCTTAGAAGTATTTGGGAGAGCGAACACTGAAGCTTTCTTT. Encoded protein: CASSLEVFGRANTEAFF.

This clone was observed once. The V and J genes are TRBV15 and TRBJ2-3; D remains unclear. Looked up from germline, CDR1 is LNHNV and CDR2 is YYDKDF (reference sequence). CDR3 size: 15 residues. The V end was cut by 5 bases, the J end by 0 bases, with 12 bases between. CDR3 amino acids: CATSSLAASTDTQYF. The DNA for the CDR3 is TGTGCCACCAGCTCCCTGGCAGCAAGCACAGATACGCAGTATTTT. Supplemented by reference TRBV15 and TRBJ2-3, the full variable domain reads DAMVIQNPRYQVTQFGKPVTLSCSQTLNHNVMYWYQQKSSQAPKLLFHYYDKDFNNEADTPDNFQSRRPNTSFCFLDIRSPGLGDTAMYLCATSSLAASTDTQYFGPGTRLTVL.

The chain employs TRBV19 and TRBJ2-7; 8 positions match TRBD1. The CDR3 runs 13 residues. J was trimmed by 3 bases and V by 6 bases; bases with no gene match: 4. Germline CDR1 reads LNHDA; CDR2 reads SQIVND (reference sequence). The CDR3 reads CASRLTGGYEQYF. As DNA, the CDR3 is TGTGCCAGTAGACTTACAGGGGGCTACGAGCAGTACTTC.

This rearrangement joins TRBV10-3 to TRBJ2-3; TRBD2 is a possible D gene (6 bases). The CDR3 runs to 17 residues. Germline V gene lookup returns CDR1 ENHRY and CDR2 SYGVKD. V lost 0 bases, J lost 0 bases, and 13 bases lay in between. The CDR3, as DNA: TGTGCCATCAGTGAGTCTACGCGACTAGGAAGCACAGATACGCAGTATTTT. It encodes CAISESTRLGSTDTQYF.

This clone was seen just once. The chain is built from TRBV4-1 and TRBJ1-5; D is uncertain. Trimming stripped 0 bases from V and 3 bases from J, with 15 bases between. CDR1 and CDR2 from the germline V gene are MGHRA and YSYEKL. The CDR3 is made up of 17 amino acids. CDR3 loop: CASSQDRAEGYNQPQHF. The CDR3 DNA sequence: TGCGCCAGCAGCCAAGATCGGGCCGAAGGGTACAATCAGCCCCAGCATTTT.

This sequence joins TRBV5-1 and TRBJ1-6; 9 nucleotides align to TRBD1. Germline loops: CDR1 SGHRS, CDR2 YFSETQ. The trim removed 3 bases at V and 7 bases at J, leaving 5 bases unmatched. This CDR3 has 15 residues. The CDR3 DNA is TGCGCCAGCAGCTCCTCGACAGGGGGGAATTCACCCCTCCACTTT. Its protein product is CASSSSTGGNSPLHF. The whole variable domain, filled in from reference TRBV5-1 and TRBJ1-6, reads KAGVTQTPRYLIKTRGQQVTLSCSPISGHRSVSWYQQTPGQGLQFLFEYFSETQRNKGNFPGRFSGRQFSNSRSEMNVSTLELGDSALYLCASSSSTGGNSPLHFGNGTRLTVT.

J is TRBJ1-2 and V is TRBV7-3, with D uncertain. Germline V gives CDR1 SGHTA, CDR2 FQGTGA. Trimming pared 2 bases from V and 2 bases from J, leaving 12 bases between. The CDR3 totals 15 residues. The CDR3 here is CASSLGGGLNYGYTF. CDR3 nucleotide sequence: TGTGCCAGCAGCTTAGGAGGAGGACTCAACTATGGCTACACCTTC.

This clone has only a few counts. The chain combines TRBV2 with TRBJ1-1, with TRBD1 matching over 7 bases. Germline V CDR1 and CDR2: SNHLY, FYNNEI. The V and J ends lost 7 bases and 5 bases, in that order; junction bases with no gene match: 4. The CDR3 is made up of 12 amino acids. The CDR3 protein is CASIQGGTEAFF. The CDR3 DNA sequence: TGTGCCAGCATCCAGGGGGGGACTGAAGCTTTCTTT.

The rearrangement uses TRBV5-5 and TRBJ1-1, with D unresolved. V was pared by 2 bases and J by 0 bases, with 5 bases between. The CDR3 is 13 amino acids. Looked up from germline, CDR1 is SGHKS and CDR2 is YYEKEE (reference sequence). CDR3 in amino acids: CASSFRLNTEAFF. The CDR3 coding sequence is TGTGCCAGCAGCTTTCGGTTGAACACTGAAGCTTTCTTT.

The rearrangement uses TRBV5-1 and TRBJ2-1; 8 bases line up with TRBD1. The CDR3 consists of 16 residues. Germline CDR1 is SGHRS and CDR2 is YFSETQ. V was pared by 4 bases and J by 2 bases, with 8 bases of the junction left unmatched. The CDR3 DNA sequence: TGCGCCAGCAGCCAGGACCGGGACAGGCCCTACAATGAGCAGTTCTTC. This codes for CASSQDRDRPYNEQFF.

The chain combines TRBV21-1 with TRBJ1-3. TRBV21-1 is described as a pseudogene. There are 18 residues in the CDR3. The CDR3 nucleotides read TGTGCCAGCAGCAAAGGTGACGCGGGAGGGTTAGCTGGAAACACCATATATTTT. It codes for CASSKGDAGGLAGNTIYF.

The chain has TRBV11-2 and TRBJ2-5, with TRBD1 matching over 12 bases. Trimming at V came to 1 base and at J to 5 bases, leaving 2 bases not matched to a gene. The CDR3 consists of 15 residues. Germline lookup yields CDR1 SGHAT and CDR2 FQNNGV. Here the CDR3 DNA reads TGTGCCAGCAGCTTAGGGGGGACAGGGGGCGAGACCCAGTACTTC. Amino acid sequence: CASSLGGTGGETQYF.

The V call is TRBV19, the J call TRBJ2-7; D could derive from TRBD1 or TRBD2 (5 bases each). V lost 3 bases, J lost 3 bases, and 9 bases lay in between. The CDR3 runs 13 residues. Germline V lookup: CDR1 LNHDA, CDR2 SQIVND (reference sequence). This CDR3 reads CASSIGDGYEQYF. DNA for the CDR3: TGTGCCAGTAGTATCGGGGACGGCTACGAGCAGTACTTC. The whole variable domain, remainder taken from reference TRBV19 and TRBJ2-7, is DGGITQSPKYLFRKEGQNVTLSCEQNLNHDAMYWYRQDPGQGLRLIYYSQIVNDFQKGDIAEGYSVSREKKESFPLTVTSAQKNPTAFYLCASSIGDGYEQYFGPGTRLTVT.

This sequence joins TRBV7-7 and TRBJ2-3, with 7 bases lining up with TRBD2. CDR3 size: 14 residues. Germline CDR1 is SSHAT and CDR2 is FNYEAQ (reference sequence). The J segment lost 4 bases and the V segment lost 2 bases, leaving 3 bases of the junction unmatched. The chain's CDR3 is CASSLRAGSDTQYF. The CDR3 bases are TGTGCCAGCAGCTTAAGAGCGGGGTCAGATACGCAGTATTTT. Full variable domain (rest looked up from reference TRBV7-7 and TRBJ2-3): GAGVSQSPRYKVTKRGQDVTLRCDPISSHATLYWYQQALGQGPEFLTYFNYEAQPDKSGLPSDRFSAERPEGSISTLTIQRTEQRDSAMYRCASSLRAGSDTQYFGPGTRLTVL.

The chain joins TRBV10-1 to TRBJ2-7; TRBD1 matches at 7 bases. The CDR3 extends over 14 amino acids. The V gene end was trimmed by 6 bases and the J gene end by 2 bases; junction bases not matched to a gene: 7. The germline CDR1 and CDR2 sequences are WNHNN and SYGVQD (reference sequence). The CDR3 reads CASSPSGQPYEQYF. In nucleotides, the CDR3 is TGCGCCAGCAGCCCCTCGGGACAGCCCTACGAGCAGTACTTC.